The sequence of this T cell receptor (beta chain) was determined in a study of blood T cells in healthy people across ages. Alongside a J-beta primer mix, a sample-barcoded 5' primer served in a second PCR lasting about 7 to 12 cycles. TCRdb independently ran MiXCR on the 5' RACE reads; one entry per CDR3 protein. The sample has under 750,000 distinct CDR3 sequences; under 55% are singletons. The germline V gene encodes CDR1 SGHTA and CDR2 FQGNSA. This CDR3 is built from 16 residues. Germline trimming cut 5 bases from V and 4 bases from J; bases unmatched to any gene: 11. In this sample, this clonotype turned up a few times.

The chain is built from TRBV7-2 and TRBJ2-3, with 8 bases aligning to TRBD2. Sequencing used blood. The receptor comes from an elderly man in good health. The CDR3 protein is CASSPTGGGSPDTQYF. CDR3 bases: TGTGCCAGCAGCCCAACGGGCGGGGGGAGCCCAGATACGCAGTATTTT.